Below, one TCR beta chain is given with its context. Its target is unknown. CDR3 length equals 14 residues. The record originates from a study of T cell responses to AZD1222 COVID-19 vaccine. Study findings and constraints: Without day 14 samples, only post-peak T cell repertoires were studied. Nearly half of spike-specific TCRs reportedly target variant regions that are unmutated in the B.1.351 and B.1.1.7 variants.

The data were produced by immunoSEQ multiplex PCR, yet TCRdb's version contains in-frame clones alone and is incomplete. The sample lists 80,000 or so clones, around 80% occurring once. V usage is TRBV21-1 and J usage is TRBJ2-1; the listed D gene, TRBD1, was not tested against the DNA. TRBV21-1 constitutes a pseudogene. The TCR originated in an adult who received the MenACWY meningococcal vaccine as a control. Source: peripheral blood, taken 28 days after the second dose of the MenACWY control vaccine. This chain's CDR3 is CASCYDSLVNEQFF. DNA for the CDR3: TGTGCCAGCTGCTATGACAGTTTAGTTAATGAGCAGTTCTTC.